The present TCR beta chain was sequenced within a study of T cell clonality in common variable immunodeficiency. Study conclusions and caveats: Reportedly, TCR beta sequences from common variable immunodeficiency showed fewer deletions and N-nucleotide insertions. Shared TCRbeta clones were fewer between CVID subjects than controls.

TCRdb's table, derived via immunoSEQ multiplex PCR, lists solely in-frame clones and lacks some. The repertoire shows fewer than 65,000 clones, none seen only once; the top ten take around 0.82%. Ten or more counts support this clone. Its specificity is not known. The sequence came from a person aged 18 to 75 in good health. Specimen: peripheral blood mononuclear cells.

The CDR3 spells CASSQGMNTEAFF. The sequenced part of the CDR3 DNA is TGTGCCAGTAGTCAGGGGATGAACACTGAA. This sequence joins TRBV19 and TRBJ1-1, with a possible D match to TRBD1 (6 bases). The read ends 3 residues before the CDR3 terminus; that terminus is restored from the germline J gene. Germline V gives CDR1 LNHDA, CDR2 SQIVND (reference sequence). The CDR3 runs 13 residues. Deletions cut 5 bases from V and 0 bases from J, with 7 bases between.